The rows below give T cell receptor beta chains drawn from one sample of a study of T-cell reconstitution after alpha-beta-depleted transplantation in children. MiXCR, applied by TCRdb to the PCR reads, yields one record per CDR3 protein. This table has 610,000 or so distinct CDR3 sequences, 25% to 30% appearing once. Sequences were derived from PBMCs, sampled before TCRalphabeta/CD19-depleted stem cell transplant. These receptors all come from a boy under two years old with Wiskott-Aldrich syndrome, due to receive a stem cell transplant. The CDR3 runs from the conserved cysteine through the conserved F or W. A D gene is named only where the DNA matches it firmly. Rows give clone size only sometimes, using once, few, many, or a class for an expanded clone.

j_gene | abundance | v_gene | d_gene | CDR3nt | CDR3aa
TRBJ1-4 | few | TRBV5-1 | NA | TGCGCCAGCAGCTCGGAACAGGGTCGCCAAAAACTGTTTTTT | CASSSEQGRQKLFF
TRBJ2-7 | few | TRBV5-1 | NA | TGCGCCAGCAGCTTGCAAACAGGGTCCTACGAGCAGTACTTC | CASSLQTGSYEQYF
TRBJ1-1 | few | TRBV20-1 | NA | TGCAGTGCTAGCCCGGACGGAATGAACACTGAAGCTTTCTTT | CSASPDGMNTEAFF
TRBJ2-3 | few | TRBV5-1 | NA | TGCGCCAGCAGCTTCGGGGACTCCCTAGTCGCCACGCAGTATTTT | CASSFGDSLVATQYF
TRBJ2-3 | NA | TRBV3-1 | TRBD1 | TGTGCCAGCAGTCCTATGACAGGGCGCACAGATACGCAGTATTTT | CASSPMTGRTDTQYF
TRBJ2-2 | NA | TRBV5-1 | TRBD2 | TGCGCCAGCAGCTTTCTAGCGGGAGGGCTGAGTACCGGGGAGCTGTTTTTT | CASSFLAGGLSTGELFF
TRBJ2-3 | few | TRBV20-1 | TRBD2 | TGCAGTGCTAGAGGCAACTGGCGGGAGGAGAATACAGATACGCAGTATTTT | CSARGNWREENTDTQYF
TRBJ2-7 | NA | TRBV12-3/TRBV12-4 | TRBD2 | TGTGCCAGCAGCCTATTAGCGGGAGGGTTCGGAGAGCAGTACTTC | CASSLLAGGFGEQYF
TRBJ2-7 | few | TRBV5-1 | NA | TGCGCCAGCAGCTTGTATCTTGCCGGGCCTACAGCGCAGTACTTC | CASSLYLAGPTAQYF
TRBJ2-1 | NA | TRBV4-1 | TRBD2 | TGCGCCAGCAGCCAAGGTCCGGGAGGGTACAATGAGCATTTCTTC | CASSQGPGGYNEHFF
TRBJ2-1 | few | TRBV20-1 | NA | TGCAGTGCTAGCCTACCGGGCTCGTCAACAGATGAGCAGTTCTTC | CSASLPGSSTDEQFF
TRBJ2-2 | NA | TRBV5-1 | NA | TGCGCCAGCAGCGAGGGAGCGAACACCGGGGAGCTGTTTTTT | CASSEGANTGELFF
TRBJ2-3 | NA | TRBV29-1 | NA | TGCAGCGTTGATAAGTCTAGCACAGATACGCAGTATTTT | CSVDKSSTDTQYF
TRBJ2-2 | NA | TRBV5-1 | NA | TGCGCCAGCAGCTTAGGACGGGAGCTGTTTTTT | CASSLGRELFF
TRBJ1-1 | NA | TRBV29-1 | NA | TGCAGCGTGGCCGGTATAATGAACACTGAAGCTTTCTTT | CSVAGIMNTEAFF
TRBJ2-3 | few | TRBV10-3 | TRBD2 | TGTGCCATCAGCCCTTTAGCGGGAGCAGCAGATACGCAGTATTTT | CAISPLAGAADTQYF
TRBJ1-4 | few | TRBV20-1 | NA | TGCAGTGCTAGAGTTGTGGGAGACAGCGAAGAAAAACTGTTTTTT | CSARVVGDSEEKLFF
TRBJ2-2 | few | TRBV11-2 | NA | TGTGCCAGCAGCGGACTAATAAACACCGGGGAGCTGTTTTTT | CASSGLINTGELFF
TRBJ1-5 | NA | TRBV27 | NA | TGTGCCAGCAGTTTATATGCAGGGGATAGCAATCAGCCCCAGCATTTT | CASSLYAGDSNQPQHF
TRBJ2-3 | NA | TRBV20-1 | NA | TGCAGTGCTTTTACAAGGGGCGGGCTGAACACAGATACGCAGTATTTT | CSAFTRGGLNTDTQYF
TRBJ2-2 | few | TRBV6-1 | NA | TGTGCCAGCAGTGATTTCTGGGTTACCGGGGAGCTGTTTTTT | CASSDFWVTGELFF
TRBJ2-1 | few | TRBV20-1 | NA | TGCAGTGCTAGAGCCCCTTCAAGGGACAATGAGCAGTTCTTC | CSARAPSRDNEQFF
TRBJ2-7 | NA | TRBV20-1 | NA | TGCAGTGCTAGAGATCGAGGCAGTCTGGGGCACAACTACGAGCAGTACTTC | CSARDRGSLGHNYEQYF
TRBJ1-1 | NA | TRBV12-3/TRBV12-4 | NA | TGTGCCAGCACCCTGACAGGACATCCCACTGAAGCTTTCTTT | CASTLTGHPTEAFF
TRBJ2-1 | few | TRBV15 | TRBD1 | TGTGCCACCAGCAGCCCCAATGAGGGGGCCTCCTACAATGAGCAGTTCTTC | CATSSPNEGASYNEQFF
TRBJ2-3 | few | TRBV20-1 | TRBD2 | TGCAGTGCCCCCCCTAGCGGGAGTATAACAGATACGCAGTATTTT | CSAPPSGSITDTQYF
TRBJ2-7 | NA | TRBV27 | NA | TGTGCCAGCAGTTACGGCTCGATCTACGAGCAGTACTTC | CASSYGSIYEQYF
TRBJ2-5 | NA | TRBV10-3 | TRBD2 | TGTGCCATCAGAGAGAGCGGGAGGGCCGGAGAGACCCAGTACTTC | CAIRESGRAGETQYF
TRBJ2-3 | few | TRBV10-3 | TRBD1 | TGTGCCACCAGGGGGTCGGGGCCAGATACGCAGTATTTT | CATRGSGPDTQYF
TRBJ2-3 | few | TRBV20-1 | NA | TGCAGTGCTAGATTCGGCGGCAGCACAGATACGCAGTATTTT | CSARFGGSTDTQYF
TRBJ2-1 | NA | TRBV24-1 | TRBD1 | TGTGCCACCAGCAGGGGGAACAATGAGCAGTTCTTC | CATSRGNNEQFF
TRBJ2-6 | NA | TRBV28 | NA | TGTGCCAGCAGCCCCTCCCGCCTTTTCTCTGGGGCCAACGTCCTGACTTTC | CASSPSRLFSGANVLTF
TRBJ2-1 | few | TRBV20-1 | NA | TGCAGTGCCACGGGGAGTACCTACAATGAGCAGTTCTTC | CSATGSTYNEQFF
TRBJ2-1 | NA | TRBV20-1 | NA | TGCAGTGCTAGAGATCTCGCGACACAGGGTTGGGGCGATGAGCAGTTCTTC | CSARDLATQGWGDEQFF
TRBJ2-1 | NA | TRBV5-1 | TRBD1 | TGCGCCAGCAGCTATACAGGGGCGGCCTACAATGAGCAGTTCTTC | CASSYTGAAYNEQFF
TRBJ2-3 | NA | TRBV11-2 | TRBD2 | TGTGCCAGCAGCCCTCCCAGCGGGAGTGATACAGATACGCAGTATTTT | CASSPPSGSDTDTQYF
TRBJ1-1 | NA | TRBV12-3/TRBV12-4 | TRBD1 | TGTGCCAGCAGCCAGACAGGGAGGACTGAAGCTTTCTTT | CASSQTGRTEAFF
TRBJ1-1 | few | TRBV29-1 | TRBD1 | TGCAGCGTTGTTTTTTCGCGAGGTCCGGGACAGGGAAAGGGAGAAGCTTTCTTT | CSVVFSRGPGQGKGEAFF
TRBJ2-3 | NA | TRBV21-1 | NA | TGTGCCAGCAGCAAAGAAGGATACCCGGGATGGGAGGCAGATACGCAGTATTTT | CASSKEGYPGWEADTQYF
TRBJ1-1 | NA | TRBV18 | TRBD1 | TGTGCCAGCTCACCCGGGACAGGGGACACTGAAGCTTTCTTT | CASSPGTGDTEAFF
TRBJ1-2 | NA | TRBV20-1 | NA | TGCAGTGCTAGGATCAGGGATGGTTACGGCTACACCTTC | CSARIRDGYGYTF
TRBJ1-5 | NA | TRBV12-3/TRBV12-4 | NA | TGTGCCAGCAGTCCAGGGTATAATCAGCCCCAGCATTTT | CASSPGYNQPQHF
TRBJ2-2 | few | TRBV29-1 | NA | TGCAGCGTTGAATTGGGCGGGAATACCGGGGAGCTGTTTTTT | CSVELGGNTGELFF
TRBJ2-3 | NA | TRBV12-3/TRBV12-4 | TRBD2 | TGTGCCAGCAGCGCAGGCGGACTAGCGGGCACAGATACGCAGTATTTT | CASSAGGLAGTDTQYF
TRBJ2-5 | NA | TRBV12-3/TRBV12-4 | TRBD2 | TGTGCCAGCAGTTTAAGATTCCTAGCGGGGAGTGATGAGACCCAGTACTTC | CASSLRFLAGSDETQYF
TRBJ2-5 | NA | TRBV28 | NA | TGTGCCAGCAGTTTACGGCACATGGTGGGTAAAGAGACCCAGTACTTC | CASSLRHMVGKETQYF